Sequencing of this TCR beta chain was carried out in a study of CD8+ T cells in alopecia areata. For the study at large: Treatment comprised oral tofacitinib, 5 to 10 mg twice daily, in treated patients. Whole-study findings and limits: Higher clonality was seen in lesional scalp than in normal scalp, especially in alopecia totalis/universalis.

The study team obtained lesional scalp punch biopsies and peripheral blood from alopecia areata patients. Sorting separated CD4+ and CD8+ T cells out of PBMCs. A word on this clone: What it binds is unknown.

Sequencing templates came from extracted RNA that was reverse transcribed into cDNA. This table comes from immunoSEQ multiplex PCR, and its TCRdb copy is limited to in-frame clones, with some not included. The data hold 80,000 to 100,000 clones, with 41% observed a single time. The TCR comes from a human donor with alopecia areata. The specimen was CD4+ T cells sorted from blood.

The CDR3 spells CASSRRVTGDLNTEAFF. The DNA of the CDR3 is TGCGCCAGCAGTCGTCGAGTGACAGGGGACTTGAACACTGAAGCTTTCTTT. V and J are TRBV23-1 and TRBJ1-1, with 8 nucleotides matching TRBD1. TRBV23-1 is designated an ORF whose function remains uncertain. Trimming removed 4 bases from V and 0 bases from J; junction bases left unmatched: 10. There are 17 residues in the CDR3.